Listed below are T cell receptor beta chains from one sample, sequenced in a study of T cell responses to AZD1222 COVID-19 vaccine. Sequenced by immunoSEQ multiplex PCR; TCRdb stores in-frame clones only, minus some. The sample shows approximately 150,000 clones, 91% of them seen only once. The sequences come from peripheral blood, collected on day 0 of AZD1222 vaccination. Receptors originate from an adult in good health. Both conserved end residues are part of each CDR3. Each record gives: CDR3 length, J gene, V gene, CDR3 protein.

14 | TRBJ2-7 | TRBV27 | CATLKGQGAYEQYF
14 | TRBJ2-3 | TRBV27 | CASSFSASSDTQYF
12 | TRBJ1-4 | TRBV2 | CASSERNEKLFF
15 | TRBJ2-2 | TRBV10-1 | CASSEARGDTGELFF
14 | TRBJ1-5 | TRBV3-1/TRBV3-2 | CASSQDHRGPPQHF
11 | TRBJ1-2 | TRBV12-3/TRBV12-4 | CASSTGRGYTF
16 | TRBJ1-5 | TRBV27 | CASRVGQGGPNQPQHF
15 | TRBJ1-5 | TRBV28 | CASTQGAGGTQPQHF
15 | TRBJ2-1 | TRBV7-2 | CASSLTGPPYNEQFF
14 | TRBJ1-2 | TRBV28 | CASSLLAASYGYTF
14 | TRBJ1-2 | TRBV6-2/TRBV6-3 | CASSWSDQTGGYTF
14 | TRBJ1-2 | TRBV27 | CASSLRGGAYGYTF
11 | TRBJ1-1 | TRBV19 | CASMGGGAAFF
11 | TRBJ1-1 | TRBV18 | CASSMNTEAFF
14 | TRBJ1-5 | TRBV6-1 | CASSEVGGNQPQHF
14 | TRBJ1-5 | TRBV9 | CASSASGATQPQHF
19 | TRBJ2-1 | TRBV19 | CASSIITSPSLTPYNEQFF
15 | TRBJ1-2 | TRBV11-2 | CASSLVRGTDYGYTF
15 | TRBJ2-2 | TRBV5-8 | CASYPTQESPGELFF
13 | TRBJ2-7 | TRBV28 | CASLGQSSYEQYF
15 | TRBJ1-4 | TRBV27 | CASSGRTGEPEKLFF
14 | TRBJ2-7 | TRBV4-3 | CASSQDRGQDEQYF
18 | TRBJ1-1 | TRBV9 | CASSVDLGTGGYDTEAFF
15 | TRBJ1-1 | TRBV6-5 | CASSPPGHPNTEAFF
17 | TRBJ1-3 | TRBV7-2 | CASSPSGGRSSGNTIYF
17 | TRBJ2-1 | TRBV27 | CASSLRRLAGGNNEQFF
15 | TRBJ2-3 | TRBV6-1 | CASSEVPGNTDTQYF
15 | TRBJ1-3 | TRBV2 | CASSEAAGSGNTIYF
14 | TRBJ2-1 | TRBV7-2 | CASSLVYRPLEQFF
13 | TRBJ1-2 | TRBV27 | CASAVSINYGYTF
12 | TRBJ1-1 | TRBV4-3 | CASSHRGTEAFF
15 | TRBJ2-2 | TRBV7-3 | CASSFTGGDTGELFF
15 | TRBJ1-5 | TRBV7-2 | CASSPRQGAIQPQHF
14 | TRBJ1-6 | TRBV9 | CASSSGRGNSPLHF
14 | TRBJ2-5 | TRBV14 | CASSARRYQETQYF
15 | TRBJ1-5 | TRBV15 | CATSRDSGSNQPQHF
14 | TRBJ2-1 | TRBV6-5 | CASEGQGFSNEQFF
16 | TRBJ2-2 | TRBV9 | CASSVAAGGFTGELFF
12 | TRBJ2-7 | TRBV28 | CATRQGRGEQYF
16 | TRBJ2-3 | TRBV4-3 | CASSQGGLAGSDTQYF
13 | TRBJ2-2 | TRBV9 | CASSVEGFGELFF
13 | TRBJ2-5 | TRBV9 | CASNVDGLQTQYF
14 | TRBJ1-5 | TRBV9 | CASSEANLNQPQHF
14 | TRBJ1-1 | TRBV29-1 | CSAVTFLMNTEAFF
13 | TRBJ2-4 | TRBV18 | CASSPRGVGIQYF
19 | TRBJ1-6 | TRBV3-1/TRBV3-2 | CASSQDPAPGATADSPLHF
16 | TRBJ2-2 | TRBV4-3 | CASSQGLAGGTGELFF
11 | TRBJ2-2 | TRBV19 | CASFRGGELFF
16 | TRBJ2-1 | TRBV6-2/TRBV6-3 | CASSYRGGFPYNEQFF
13 | TRBJ1-1 | TRBV18 | CASSVSVNTEAFF
15 | TRBJ1-4 | TRBV4-1 | CASSPVLGTNEKLFF
15 | TRBJ1-4 | TRBV10-1 | CASSESHRANEKLFF
12 | TRBJ2-7 | TRBV24-1 | CATGTELDEQYF
14 | TRBJ1-2 | TRBV5-1 | CASSPEGGPYGYTF
16 | TRBJ1-6 | TRBV7-9 | CASSPEDRRYNSPLHF